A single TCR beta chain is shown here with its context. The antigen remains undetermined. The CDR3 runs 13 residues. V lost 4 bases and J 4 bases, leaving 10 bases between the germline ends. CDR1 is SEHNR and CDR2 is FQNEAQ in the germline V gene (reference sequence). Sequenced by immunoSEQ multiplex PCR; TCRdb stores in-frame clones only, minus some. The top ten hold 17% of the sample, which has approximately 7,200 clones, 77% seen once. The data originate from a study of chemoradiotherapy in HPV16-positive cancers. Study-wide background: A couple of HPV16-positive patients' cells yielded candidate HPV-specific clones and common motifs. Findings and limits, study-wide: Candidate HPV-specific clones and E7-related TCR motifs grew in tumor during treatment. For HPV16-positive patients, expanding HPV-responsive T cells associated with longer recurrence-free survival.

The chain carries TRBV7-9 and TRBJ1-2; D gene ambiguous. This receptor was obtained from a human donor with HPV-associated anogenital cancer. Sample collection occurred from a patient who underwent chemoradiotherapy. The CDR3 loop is CASSSPTSYGYTF. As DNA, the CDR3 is TGTGCCAGCAGCTCCCCGACAAGCTATGGCTACACCTTC.